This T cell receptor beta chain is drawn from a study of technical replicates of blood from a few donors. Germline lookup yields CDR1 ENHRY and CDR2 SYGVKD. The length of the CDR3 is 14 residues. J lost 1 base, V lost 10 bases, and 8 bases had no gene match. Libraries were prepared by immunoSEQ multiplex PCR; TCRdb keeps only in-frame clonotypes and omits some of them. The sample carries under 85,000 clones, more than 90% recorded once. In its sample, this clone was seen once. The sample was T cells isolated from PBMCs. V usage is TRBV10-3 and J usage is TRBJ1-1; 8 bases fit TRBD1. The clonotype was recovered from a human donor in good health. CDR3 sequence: CATLRDRGNTEAFF. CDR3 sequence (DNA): TGTGCCACGCTGAGAGACAGGGGGAACACTGAAGCTTTCTTT.